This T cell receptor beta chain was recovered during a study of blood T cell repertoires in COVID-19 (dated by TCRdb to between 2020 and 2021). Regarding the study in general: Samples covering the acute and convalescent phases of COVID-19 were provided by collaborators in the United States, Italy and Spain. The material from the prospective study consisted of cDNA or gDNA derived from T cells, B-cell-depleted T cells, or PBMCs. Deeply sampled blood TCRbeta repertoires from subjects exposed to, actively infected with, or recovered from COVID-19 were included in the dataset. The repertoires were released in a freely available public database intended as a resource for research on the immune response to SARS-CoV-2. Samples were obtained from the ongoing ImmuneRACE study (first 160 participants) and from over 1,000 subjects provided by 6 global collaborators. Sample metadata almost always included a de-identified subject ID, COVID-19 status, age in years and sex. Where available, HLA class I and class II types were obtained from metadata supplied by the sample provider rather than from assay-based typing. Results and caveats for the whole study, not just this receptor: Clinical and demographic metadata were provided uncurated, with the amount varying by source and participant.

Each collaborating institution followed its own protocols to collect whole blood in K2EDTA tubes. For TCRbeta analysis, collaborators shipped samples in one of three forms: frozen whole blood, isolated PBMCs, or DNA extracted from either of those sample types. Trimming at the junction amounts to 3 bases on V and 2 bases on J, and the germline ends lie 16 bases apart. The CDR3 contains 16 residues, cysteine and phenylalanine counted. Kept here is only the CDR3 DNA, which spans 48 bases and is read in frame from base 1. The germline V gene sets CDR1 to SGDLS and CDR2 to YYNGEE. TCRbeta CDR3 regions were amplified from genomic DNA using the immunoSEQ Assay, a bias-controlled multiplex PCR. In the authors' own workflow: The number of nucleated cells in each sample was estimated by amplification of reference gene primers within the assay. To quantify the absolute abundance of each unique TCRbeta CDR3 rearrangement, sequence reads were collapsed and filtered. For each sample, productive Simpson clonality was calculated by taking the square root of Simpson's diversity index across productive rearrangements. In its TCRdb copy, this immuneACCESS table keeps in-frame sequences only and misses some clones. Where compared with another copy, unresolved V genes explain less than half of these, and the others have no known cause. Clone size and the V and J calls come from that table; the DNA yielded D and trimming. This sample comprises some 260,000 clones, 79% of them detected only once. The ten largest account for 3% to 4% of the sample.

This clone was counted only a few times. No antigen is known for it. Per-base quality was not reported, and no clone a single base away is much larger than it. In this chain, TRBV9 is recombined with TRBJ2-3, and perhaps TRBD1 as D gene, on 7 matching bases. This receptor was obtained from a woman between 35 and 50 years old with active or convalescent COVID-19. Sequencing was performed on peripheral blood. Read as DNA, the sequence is TGTGCCAGCAGCGCCAGGGGGGTGCAGCTCACAGATACGCAGTATTTT. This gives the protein CASSARGVQLTDTQYF.